The present entry profiles one TCR beta chain with its context. The CDR3 is 13 amino acids. V lost 0 bases, J lost 1 base, and 4 bases lay in between. Germline CDR1 is SGHDT and CDR2 is YYEEEE. These data belong to a study of cytomegalovirus exposure and HLA in healthy donors. Whole-study context: Among approximately 400 genotyped donors, around 80% fell in the Caucasian-associated ancestry cluster.

The primer mix had 60 Vbeta and 13 Jbeta primers. The repertoire was sequenced with immunoSEQ multiplex PCR; TCRdb's copy has only in-frame clones and lacks some. Among 100,000 to 120,000 clones, roughly 86% were seen once, and the ten largest hold less than 2%. The sequence came from a man aged 40-49 years in good health and CMV-seronegative. The chain combines TRBV5-6 with TRBJ1-1; no definite D call. Input material: PBMCs. The CDR3, as DNA: TGTGCCAGCAGCTTGGCGGGGAACACTGAAGCTTTCTTT. It is translated as CASSLAGNTEAFF.